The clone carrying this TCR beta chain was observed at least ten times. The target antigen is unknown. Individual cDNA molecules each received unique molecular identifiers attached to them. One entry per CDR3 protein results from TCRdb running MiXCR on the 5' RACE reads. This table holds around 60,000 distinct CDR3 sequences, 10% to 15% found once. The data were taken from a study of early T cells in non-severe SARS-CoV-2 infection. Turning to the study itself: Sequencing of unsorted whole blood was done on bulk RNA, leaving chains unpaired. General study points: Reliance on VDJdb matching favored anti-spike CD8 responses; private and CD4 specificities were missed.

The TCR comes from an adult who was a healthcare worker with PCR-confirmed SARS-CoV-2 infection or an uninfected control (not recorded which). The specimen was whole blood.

CDR3 region: CASSVGQNPEQYF. In DNA form, the CDR3 reads TGTGCCAGCAGCGTAGGACAGAACCCCGAGCAGTACTTC. The J gene is TRBJ2-7, the V gene TRBV9, with D tentatively TRBD1 (5 bases). Germline-derived CDR1 and CDR2 are SGDLS and YYNGEE. Trimming shortened V by 0 bases and J by 6 bases, and 10 bases separated the two germline ends. This CDR3 has 13 amino acids. The full variable domain, its missing parts supplied by reference TRBV9 and TRBJ2-7, is DSGVTQTPKHLITATGQRVTLRCSPRSGDLSVYWYQQSLDQGLQFLIQYYNGEERAKGNILERFSAQQFPDLHSELNLSSLELGDSALYFCASSVGQNPEQYFGPGTRLTVT.